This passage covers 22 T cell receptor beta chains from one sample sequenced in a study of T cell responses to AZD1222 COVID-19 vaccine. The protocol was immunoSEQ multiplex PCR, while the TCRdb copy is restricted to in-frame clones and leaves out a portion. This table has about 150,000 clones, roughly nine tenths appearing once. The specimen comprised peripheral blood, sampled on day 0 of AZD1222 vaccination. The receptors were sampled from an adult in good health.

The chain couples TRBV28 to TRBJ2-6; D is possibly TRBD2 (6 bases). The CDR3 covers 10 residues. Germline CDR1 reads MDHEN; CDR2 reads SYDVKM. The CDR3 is CTGRFNVLTF. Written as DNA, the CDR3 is TGTACGGGGAGGTTCAACGTCCTGACTTTC. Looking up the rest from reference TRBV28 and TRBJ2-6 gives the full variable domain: DVKVTQSSRYLVKRTGEKVFLECVQDMDHENMFWYRQDPGLGLRLIYFSYDVKMKEKGDIPEGYSVSREKKERFSLILESASTNQTSMYLCTGRFNVLTFGAGSRLTVL.

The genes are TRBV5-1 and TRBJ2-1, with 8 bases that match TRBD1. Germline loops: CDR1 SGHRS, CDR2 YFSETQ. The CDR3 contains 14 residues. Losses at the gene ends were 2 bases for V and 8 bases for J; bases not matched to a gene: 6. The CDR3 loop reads CASSLVKQGDEQFF. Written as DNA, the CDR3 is TGCGCCAGCAGCTTAGTCAAACAGGGGGATGAGCAGTTCTTC. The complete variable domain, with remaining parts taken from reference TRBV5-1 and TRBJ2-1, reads KAGVTQTPRYLIKTRGQQVTLSCSPISGHRSVSWYQQTPGQGLQFLFEYFSETQRNKGNFPGRFSGRQFSNSRSEMNVSTLELGDSALYLCASSLVKQGDEQFFGPGTRLTVL.

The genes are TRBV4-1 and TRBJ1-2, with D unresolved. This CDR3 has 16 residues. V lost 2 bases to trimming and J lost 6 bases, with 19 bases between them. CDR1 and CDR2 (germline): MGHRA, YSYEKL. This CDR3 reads CASSQLSRERVDGYTF. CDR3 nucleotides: TGCGCCAGCAGCCAATTGAGCCGGGAAAGGGTGGATGGCTACACCTTC.

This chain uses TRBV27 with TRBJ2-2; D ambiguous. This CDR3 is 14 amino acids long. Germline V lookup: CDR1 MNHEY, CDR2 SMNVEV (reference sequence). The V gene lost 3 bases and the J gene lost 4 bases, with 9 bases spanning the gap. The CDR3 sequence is CASSFPGITGELFF. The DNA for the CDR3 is TGTGCCAGCAGTTTCCCGGGTATCACCGGGGAGCTGTTTTTT.

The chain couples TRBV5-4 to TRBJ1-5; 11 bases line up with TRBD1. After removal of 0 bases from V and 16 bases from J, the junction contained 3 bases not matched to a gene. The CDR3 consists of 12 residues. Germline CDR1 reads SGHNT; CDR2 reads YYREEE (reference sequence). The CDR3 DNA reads TGTGCCAGCAGCTTGGGGGGACAGGGGGTACATTTT. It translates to CASSLGGQGVHF.

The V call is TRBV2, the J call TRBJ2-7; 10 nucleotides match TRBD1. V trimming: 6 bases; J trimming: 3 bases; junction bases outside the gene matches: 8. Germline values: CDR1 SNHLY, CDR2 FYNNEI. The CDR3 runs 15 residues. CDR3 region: CASSEIGTGVYEQYF. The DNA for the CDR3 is TGTGCCAGCAGCGAAATAGGGACAGGGGTCTACGAGCAGTACTTC.

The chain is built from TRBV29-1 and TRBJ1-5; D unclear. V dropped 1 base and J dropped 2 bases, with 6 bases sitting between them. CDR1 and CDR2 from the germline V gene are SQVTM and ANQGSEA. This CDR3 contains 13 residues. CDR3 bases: TGCAGCGTTGAAGCCGGGCGCAATCAGCCCCAGCATTTT. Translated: CSVEAGRNQPQHF.

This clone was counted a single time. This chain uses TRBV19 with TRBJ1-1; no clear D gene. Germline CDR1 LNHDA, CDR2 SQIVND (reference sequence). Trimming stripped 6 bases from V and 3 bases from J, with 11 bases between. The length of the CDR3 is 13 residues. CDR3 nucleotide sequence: TGTGCCAGTAGGCCAACAGCCTACACTGAAGCTTTCTTT. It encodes CASRPTAYTEAFF.

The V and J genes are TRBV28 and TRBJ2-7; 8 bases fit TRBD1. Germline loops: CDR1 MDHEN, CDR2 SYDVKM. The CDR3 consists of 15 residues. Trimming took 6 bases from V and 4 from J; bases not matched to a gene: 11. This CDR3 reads CASRIGQGIRYEQYF. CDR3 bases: TGTGCCAGCAGGATAGGACAGGGAATAAGATACGAGCAGTACTTC. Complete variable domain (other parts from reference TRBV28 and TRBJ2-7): DVKVTQSSRYLVKRTGEKVFLECVQDMDHENMFWYRQDPGLGLRLIYFSYDVKMKEKGDIPEGYSVSREKKERFSLILESASTNQTSMYLCASRIGQGIRYEQYFGPGTRLTVT.

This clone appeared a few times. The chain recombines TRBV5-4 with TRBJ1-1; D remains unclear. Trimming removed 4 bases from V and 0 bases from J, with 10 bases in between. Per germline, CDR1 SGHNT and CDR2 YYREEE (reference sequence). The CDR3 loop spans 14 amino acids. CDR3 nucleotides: TGTGCCAGCAGCCGGGGAGCGATGAACACTGAAGCTTTCTTT. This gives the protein CASSRGAMNTEAFF.

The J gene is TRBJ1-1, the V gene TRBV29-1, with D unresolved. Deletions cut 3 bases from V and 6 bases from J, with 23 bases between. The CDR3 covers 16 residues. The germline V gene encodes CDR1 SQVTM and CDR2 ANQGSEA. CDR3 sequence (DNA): TGCAGCGTTGATGTACTCGAGGGCGGCAGTGCGTCTGAAGCTTTCTTT. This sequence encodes CSVDVLEGGSASEAFF.

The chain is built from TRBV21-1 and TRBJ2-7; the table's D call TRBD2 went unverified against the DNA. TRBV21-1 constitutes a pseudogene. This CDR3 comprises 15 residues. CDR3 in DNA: TGTGCCTTGCAAGCGGCCCCAGTTTTGGTGTACGAGCAGTACGTC. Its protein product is CALQAAPVLVYEQYV.

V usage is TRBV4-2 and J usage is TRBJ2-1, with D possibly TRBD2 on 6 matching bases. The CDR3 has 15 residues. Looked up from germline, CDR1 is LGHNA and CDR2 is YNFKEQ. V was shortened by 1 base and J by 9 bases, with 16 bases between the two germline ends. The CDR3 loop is CASSQVSGWVGEQFF. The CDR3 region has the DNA TGTGCCAGCAGCCAAGTAAGCGGGTGGGTCGGTGAGCAGTTCTTC.

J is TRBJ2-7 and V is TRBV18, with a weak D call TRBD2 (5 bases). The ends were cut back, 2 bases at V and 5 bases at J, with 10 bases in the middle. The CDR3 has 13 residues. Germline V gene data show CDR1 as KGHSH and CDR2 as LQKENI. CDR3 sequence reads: CASSPGLEDEQYF. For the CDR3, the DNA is TGTGCCAGCTCACCAGGTTTGGAGGACGAGCAGTACTTC.

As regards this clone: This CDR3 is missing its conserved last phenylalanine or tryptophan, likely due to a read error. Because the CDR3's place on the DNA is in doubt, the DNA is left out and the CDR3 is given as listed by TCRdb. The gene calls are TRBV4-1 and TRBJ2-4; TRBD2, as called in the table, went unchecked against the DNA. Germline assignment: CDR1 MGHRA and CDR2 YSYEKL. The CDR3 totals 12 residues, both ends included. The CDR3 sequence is CASSHPGGTITL.

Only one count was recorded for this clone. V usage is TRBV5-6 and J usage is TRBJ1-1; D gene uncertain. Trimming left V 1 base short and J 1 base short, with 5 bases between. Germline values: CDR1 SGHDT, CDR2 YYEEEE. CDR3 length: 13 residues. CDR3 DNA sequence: TGTGCCAGCAGCTTGTCGGCGAACACTGAAGCTTTCTTT. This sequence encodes CASSLSANTEAFF.

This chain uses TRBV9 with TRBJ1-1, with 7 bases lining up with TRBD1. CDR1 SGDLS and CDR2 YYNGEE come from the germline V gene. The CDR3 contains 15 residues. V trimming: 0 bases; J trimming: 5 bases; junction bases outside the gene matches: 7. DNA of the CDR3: TGTGCCAGCAGCGTAGGGTCAACAGGGGTTACTGAAGCTTTCTTT. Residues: CASSVGSTGVTEAFF.

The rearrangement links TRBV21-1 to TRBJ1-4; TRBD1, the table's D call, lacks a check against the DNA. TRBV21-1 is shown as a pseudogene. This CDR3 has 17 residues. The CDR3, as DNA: TGTGCCAGCAGAGAAGAACCCGACAGGGGAACTAATGAAAAACTGTTTTTT. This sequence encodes CASREEPDRGTNEKLFF.

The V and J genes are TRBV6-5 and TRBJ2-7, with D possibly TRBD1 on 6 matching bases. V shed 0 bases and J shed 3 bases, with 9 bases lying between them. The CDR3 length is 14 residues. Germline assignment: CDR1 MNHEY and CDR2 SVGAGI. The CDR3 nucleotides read TGTGCCAGCAGTTACTCGGGGGCCGGCTACGAGCAGTACTTC. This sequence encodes CASSYSGAGYEQYF.

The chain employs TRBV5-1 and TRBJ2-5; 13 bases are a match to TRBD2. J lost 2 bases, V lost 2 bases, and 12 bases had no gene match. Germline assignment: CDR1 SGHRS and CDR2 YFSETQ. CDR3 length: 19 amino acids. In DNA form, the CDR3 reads TGCGCCAGCAGCTTCTCTACCGGACTAGCGGGGGATATTCAAGAGACCCAGTACTTC. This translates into CASSFSTGLAGDIQETQYF.

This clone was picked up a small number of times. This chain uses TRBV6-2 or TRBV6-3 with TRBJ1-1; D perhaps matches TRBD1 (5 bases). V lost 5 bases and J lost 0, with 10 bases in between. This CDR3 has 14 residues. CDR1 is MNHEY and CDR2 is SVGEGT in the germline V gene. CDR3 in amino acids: CASSRDGMNTEAFF. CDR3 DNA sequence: TGTGCCAGCAGTAGGGACGGAATGAACACTGAAGCTTTCTTT.

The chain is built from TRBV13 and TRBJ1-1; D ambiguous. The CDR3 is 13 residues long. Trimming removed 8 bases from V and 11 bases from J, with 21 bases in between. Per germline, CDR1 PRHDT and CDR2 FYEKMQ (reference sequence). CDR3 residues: CASEVGKKAGAFF. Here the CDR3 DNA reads TGTGCCAGCGAAGTGGGGAAGAAGGCGGGGGCTTTCTTT.